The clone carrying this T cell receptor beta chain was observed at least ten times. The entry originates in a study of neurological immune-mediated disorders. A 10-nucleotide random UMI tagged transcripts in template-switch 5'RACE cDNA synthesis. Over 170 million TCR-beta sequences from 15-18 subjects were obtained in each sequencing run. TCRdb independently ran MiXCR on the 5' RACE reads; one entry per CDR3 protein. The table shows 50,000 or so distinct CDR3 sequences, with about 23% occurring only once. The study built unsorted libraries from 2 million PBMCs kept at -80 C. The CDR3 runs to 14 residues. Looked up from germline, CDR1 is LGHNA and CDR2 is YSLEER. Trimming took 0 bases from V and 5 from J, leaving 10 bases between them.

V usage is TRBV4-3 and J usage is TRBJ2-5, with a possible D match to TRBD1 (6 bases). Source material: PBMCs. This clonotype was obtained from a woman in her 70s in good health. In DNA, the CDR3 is TGCGCCAGCAGCCAAGAACAGGGCCACGAGACCCAGTACTTC. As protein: CASSQEQGHETQYF.